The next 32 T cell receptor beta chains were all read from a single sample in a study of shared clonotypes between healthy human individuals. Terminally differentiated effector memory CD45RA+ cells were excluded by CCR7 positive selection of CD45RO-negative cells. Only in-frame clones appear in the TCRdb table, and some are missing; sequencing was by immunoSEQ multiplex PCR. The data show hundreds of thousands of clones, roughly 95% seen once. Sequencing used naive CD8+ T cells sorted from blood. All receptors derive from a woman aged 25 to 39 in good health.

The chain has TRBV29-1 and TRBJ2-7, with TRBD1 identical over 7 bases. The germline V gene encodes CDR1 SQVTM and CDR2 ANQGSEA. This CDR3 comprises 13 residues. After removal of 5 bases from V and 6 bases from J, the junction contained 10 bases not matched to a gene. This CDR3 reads CSVRTGLSFEQYF. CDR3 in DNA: TGCAGCGTTCGGACAGGCCTTTCTTTCGAGCAGTACTTC.

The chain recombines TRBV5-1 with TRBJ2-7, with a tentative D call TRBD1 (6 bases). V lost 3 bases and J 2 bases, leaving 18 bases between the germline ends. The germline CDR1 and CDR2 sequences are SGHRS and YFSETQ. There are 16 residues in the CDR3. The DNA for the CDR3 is TGCGCCAGCAGCTCTATTTCGGTGCAGGGGCCCTACGAGCAGTACTTC. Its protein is CASSSISVQGPYEQYF. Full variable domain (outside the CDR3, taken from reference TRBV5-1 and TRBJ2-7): KAGVTQTPRYLIKTRGQQVTLSCSPISGHRSVSWYQQTPGQGLQFLFEYFSETQRNKGNFPGRFSGRQFSNSRSEMNVSTLELGDSALYLCASSSISVQGPYEQYFGPGTRLTVT.

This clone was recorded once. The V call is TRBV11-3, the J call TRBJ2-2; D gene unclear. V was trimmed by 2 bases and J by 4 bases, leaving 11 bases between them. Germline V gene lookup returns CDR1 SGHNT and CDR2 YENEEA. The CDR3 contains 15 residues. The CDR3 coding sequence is TGTGCCAGCAGCTTATTTTTTCCCCCCACCGGGGAGCTGTTTTTT. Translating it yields CASSLFFPPTGELFF.

The CDR3 spells CASSVGYGYTF. For the CDR3, the DNA is TGTGCCAGCAGCGTAGGGTATGGCTACACCTTC. The chain uses TRBV11-2 and TRBJ1-2; unclear D gene. Trimming removed 5 bases at V and 5 bases at J, with 6 bases between. The germline CDR1 and CDR2 sequences are SGHAT and FQNNGV. This CDR3 is built from 11 residues.

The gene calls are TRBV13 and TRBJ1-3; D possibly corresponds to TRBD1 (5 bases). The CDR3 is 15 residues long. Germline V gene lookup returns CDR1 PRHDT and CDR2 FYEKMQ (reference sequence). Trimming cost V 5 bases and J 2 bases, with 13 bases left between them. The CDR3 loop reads CASSLGGDPGNTIYF. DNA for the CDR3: TGTGCCAGCAGCCTTGGGGGGGATCCTGGAAACACCATATATTTT.

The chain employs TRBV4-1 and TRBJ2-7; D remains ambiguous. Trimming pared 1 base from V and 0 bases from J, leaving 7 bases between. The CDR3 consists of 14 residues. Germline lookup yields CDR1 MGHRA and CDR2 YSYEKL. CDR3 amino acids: CASSQAPLSYEQYF. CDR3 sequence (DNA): TGCGCCAGCAGCCAAGCTCCGCTCTCCTACGAGCAGTACTTC.

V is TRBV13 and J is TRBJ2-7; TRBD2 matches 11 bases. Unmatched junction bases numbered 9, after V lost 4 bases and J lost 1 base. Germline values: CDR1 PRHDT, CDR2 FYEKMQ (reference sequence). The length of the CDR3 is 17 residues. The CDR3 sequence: CASSSFPVAGGSYEQYF. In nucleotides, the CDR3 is TGTGCCAGCAGCTCATTCCCGGTAGCGGGAGGGTCCTACGAGCAGTACTTC.

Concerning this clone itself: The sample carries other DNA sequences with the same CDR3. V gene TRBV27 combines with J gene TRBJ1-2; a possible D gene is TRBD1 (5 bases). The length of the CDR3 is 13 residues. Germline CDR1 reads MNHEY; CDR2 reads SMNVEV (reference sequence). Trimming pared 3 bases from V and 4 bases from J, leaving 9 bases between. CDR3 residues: CASSFSDSYGYTF. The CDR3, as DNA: TGTGCCAGCAGTTTCTCAGACAGCTATGGCTACACCTTC.

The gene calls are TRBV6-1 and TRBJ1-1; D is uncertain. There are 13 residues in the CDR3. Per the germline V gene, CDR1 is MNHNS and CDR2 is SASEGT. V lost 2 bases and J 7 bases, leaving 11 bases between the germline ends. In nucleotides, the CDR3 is TGTGCCAGCAGTGAATGGCCTGGAGTTGAAGCTTTCTTT. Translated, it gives CASSEWPGVEAFF.

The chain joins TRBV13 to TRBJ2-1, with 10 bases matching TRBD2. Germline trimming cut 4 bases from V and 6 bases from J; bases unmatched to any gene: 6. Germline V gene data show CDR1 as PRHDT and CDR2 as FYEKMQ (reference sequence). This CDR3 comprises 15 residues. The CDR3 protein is CASSSRTSGLNEQFF. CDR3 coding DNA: TGTGCCAGCAGCTCTAGGACTAGCGGACTCAATGAGCAGTTCTTC.

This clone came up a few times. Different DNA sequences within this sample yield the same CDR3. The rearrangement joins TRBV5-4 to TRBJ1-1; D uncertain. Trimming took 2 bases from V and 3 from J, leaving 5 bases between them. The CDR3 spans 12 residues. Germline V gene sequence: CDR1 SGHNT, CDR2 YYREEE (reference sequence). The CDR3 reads CASSFVDTEAFF. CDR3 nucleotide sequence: TGTGCCAGCAGCTTCGTGGACACTGAAGCTTTCTTT. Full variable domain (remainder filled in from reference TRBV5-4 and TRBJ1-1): ETGVTQSPTHLIKTRGQQVTLRCSSQSGHNTVSWYQQALGQGPQFIFQYYREEENGRGNFPPRFSGLQFPNYSSELNVNALELDDSALYLCASSFVDTEAFFGQGTRLTVV.

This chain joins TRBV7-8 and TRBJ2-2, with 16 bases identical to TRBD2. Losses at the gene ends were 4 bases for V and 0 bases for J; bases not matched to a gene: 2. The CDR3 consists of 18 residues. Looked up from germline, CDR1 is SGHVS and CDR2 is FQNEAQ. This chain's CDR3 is CASSSGLAGGPNTGELFF. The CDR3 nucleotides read TGTGCCAGCAGCTCGGGACTAGCGGGAGGGCCGAACACCGGGGAGCTGTTTTTT.

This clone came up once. CDR3 in DNA: TGTGCCAGCAGTAGCACGGGGGTTCAGGAGACCCAGTACTTC. Protein: CASSSTGVQETQYF. V gene TRBV9 combines with J gene TRBJ2-5; D is possibly TRBD2 (6 bases). The CDR3 contains 14 residues. Trimming pared 5 bases from V and 5 bases from J, leaving 16 bases between. Germline V CDR1 and CDR2: SGDLS, YYNGEE.

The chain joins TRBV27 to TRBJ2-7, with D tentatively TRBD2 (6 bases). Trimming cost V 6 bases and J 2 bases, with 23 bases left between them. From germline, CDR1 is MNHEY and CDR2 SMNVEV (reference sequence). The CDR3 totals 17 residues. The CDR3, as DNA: TGTGCCAGCAGACCCCGAACCGGGAGTCTTTTTACCTACGAGCAGTACTTC. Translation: CASRPRTGSLFTYEQYF.

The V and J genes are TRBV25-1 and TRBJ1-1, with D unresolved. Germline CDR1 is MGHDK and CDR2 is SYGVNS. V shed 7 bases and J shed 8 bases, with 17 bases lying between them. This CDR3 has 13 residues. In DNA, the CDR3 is TGTGCCAGCACCCCTAGTTCGGCGAGGGAAGCTTTCTTT. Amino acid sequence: CASTPSSAREAFF.

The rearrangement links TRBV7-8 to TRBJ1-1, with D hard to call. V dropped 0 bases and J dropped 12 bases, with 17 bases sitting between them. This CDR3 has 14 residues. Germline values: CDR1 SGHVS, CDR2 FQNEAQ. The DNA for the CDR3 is TGTGCCAGCAGCTTAGCTACGCCGGCAGTCACGTCTTTCTTT. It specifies CASSLATPAVTSFF.

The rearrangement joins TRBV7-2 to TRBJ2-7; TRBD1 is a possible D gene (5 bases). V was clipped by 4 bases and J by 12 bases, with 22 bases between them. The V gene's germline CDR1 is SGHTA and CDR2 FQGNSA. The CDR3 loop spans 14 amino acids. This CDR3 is CASSSAMDISRRYF. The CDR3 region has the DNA TGTGCCAGCAGCTCCGCTATGGACATAAGCCGTCGGTACTTC. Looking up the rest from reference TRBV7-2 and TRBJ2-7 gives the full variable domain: GAGVSQSPSNKVTEKGKDVELRCDPISGHTALYWYRQSLGQGLEFLIYFQGNSAPDKSGLPSDRFSAERTGGSVSTLTIQRTQQEDSAVYLCASSSAMDISRRYFGPGTRLTVT.

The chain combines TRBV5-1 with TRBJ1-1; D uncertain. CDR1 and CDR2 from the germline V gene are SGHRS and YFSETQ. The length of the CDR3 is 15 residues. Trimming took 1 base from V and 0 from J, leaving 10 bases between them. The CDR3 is CASSLLAGMNTEAFF. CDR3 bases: TGCGCCAGCAGCTTGCTCGCGGGGATGAACACTGAAGCTTTCTTT. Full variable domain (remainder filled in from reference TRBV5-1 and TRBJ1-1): KAGVTQTPRYLIKTRGQQVTLSCSPISGHRSVSWYQQTPGQGLQFLFEYFSETQRNKGNFPGRFSGRQFSNSRSEMNVSTLELGDSALYLCASSLLAGMNTEAFFGQGTRLTVV.

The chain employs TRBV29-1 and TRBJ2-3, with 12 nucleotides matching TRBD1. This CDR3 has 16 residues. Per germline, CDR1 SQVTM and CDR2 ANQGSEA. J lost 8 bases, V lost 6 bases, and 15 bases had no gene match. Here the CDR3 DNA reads TGCAGCGTGGATAAACCGGGACAGGGGGCGGGAGGTACGCAGTATTTT. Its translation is CSVDKPGQGAGGTQYF.

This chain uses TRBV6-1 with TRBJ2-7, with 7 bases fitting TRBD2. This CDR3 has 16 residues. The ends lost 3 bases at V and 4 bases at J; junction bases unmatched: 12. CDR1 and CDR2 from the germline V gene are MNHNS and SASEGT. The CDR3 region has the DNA TGTGCCAGCAGTGACCTAGCGGACAATACGGGGTACGAGCAGTACTTC. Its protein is CASSDLADNTGYEQYF.

CDR3 region: CASSSPRGSGESWATDTQYF. As DNA, the CDR3 is TGTGCCAGCAGTTCCCCAAGGGGTAGCGGAGAAAGTTGGGCCACAGATACGCAGTATTTT. The gene calls are TRBV27 and TRBJ2-3; the D gene is possibly TRBD2 (6 bases). The CDR3 is made up of 20 amino acids. Germline loops: CDR1 MNHEY, CDR2 SMNVEV (reference sequence). V shed 4 bases and J shed 2 bases, with 28 bases lying between them.

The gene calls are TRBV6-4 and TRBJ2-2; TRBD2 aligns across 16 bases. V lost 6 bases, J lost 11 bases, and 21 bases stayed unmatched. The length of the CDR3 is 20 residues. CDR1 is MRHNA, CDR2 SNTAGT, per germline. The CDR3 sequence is CASRDRGTSGRGEMPGELFF. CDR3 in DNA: TGTGCCAGCAGAGACCGCGGGACTAGCGGGAGGGGGGAGATGCCGGGCGAGCTGTTTTTT.

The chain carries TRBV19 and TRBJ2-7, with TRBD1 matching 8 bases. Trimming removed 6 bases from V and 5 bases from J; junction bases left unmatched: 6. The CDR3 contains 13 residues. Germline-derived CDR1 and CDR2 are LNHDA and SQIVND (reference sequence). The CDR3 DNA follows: TGTGCCAGTAGCCCGGACAGGGCGGACGAGCAGTACTTC. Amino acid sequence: CASSPDRADEQYF. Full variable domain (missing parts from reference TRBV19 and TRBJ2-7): DGGITQSPKYLFRKEGQNVTLSCEQNLNHDAMYWYRQDPGQGLRLIYYSQIVNDFQKGDIAEGYSVSREKKESFPLTVTSAQKNPTAFYLCASSPDRADEQYFGPGTRLTVT.

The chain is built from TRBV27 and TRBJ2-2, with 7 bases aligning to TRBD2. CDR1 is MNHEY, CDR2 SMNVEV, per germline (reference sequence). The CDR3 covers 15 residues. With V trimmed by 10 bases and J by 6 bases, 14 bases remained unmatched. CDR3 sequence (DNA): TGTGCCACCGTAGGAGCGGGGCAGGGTCCCGGGGAGCTGTTTTTT. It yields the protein CATVGAGQGPGELFF.

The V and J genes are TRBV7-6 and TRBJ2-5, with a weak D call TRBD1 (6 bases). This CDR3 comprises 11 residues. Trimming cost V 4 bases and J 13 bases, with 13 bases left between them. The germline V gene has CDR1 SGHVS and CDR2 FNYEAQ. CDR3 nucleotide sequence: TGTGCCAGCAGCTCCCTACAGGGTTTGTACTTC. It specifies CASSSLQGLYF.

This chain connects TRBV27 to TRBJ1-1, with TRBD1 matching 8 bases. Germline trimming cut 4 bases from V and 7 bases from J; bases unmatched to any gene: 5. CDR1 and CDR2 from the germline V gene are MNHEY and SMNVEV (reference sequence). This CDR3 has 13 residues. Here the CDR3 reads CASSSDRGSEAFF. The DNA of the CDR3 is TGTGCCAGCAGTTCAGACAGGGGCAGTGAAGCTTTCTTT.

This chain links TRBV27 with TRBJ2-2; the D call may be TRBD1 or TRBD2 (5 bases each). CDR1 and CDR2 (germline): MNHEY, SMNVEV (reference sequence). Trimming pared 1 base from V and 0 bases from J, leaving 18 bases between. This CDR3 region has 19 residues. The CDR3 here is CASSLYGARRTANTGELFF. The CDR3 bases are TGTGCCAGCAGTTTATATGGGGCGCGGAGGACGGCGAACACCGGGGAGCTGTTTTTT.

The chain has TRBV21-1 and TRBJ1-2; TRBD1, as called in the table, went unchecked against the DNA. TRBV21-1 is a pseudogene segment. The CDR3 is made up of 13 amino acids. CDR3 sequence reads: CASSKGGVWGYTF. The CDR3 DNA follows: TGTGCCAGCAGCAAAGGGGGCGTCTGGGGCTACACCTTC.

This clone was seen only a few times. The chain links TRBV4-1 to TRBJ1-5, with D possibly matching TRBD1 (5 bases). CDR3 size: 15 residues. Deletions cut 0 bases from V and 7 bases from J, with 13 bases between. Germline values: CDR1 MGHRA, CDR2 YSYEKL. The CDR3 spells CASSQDRGGIQPQHF. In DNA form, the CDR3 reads TGCGCCAGCAGCCAAGATCGTGGGGGGATCCAGCCCCAGCATTTT.

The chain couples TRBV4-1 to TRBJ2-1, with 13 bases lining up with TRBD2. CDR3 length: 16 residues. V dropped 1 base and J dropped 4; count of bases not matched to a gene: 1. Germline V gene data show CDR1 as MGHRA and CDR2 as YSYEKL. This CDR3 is CASSQVGLAGYNEQFF. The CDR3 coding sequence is TGCGCCAGCAGCCAAGTGGGACTAGCGGGATACAATGAGCAGTTCTTC.

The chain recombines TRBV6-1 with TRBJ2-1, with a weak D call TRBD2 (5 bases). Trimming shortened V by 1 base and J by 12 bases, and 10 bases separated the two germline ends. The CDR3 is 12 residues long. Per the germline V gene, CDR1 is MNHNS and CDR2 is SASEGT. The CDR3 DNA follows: TGTGCCAGCAGTGAAGATTTAGCGTCGCAGTTCTTC. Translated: CASSEDLASQFF.

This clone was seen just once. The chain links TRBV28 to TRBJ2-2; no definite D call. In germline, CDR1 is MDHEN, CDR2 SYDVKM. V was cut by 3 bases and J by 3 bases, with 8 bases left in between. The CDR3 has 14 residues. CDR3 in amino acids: CASSFGPYTGELFF. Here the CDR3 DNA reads TGTGCCAGCAGTTTCGGACCCTACACCGGGGAGCTGTTTTTT.